A single sample is the source of the 2 T cell receptor beta chains below, sequenced in a study of T cells in Graves' hyperthyroidism and ophthalmopathy. The investigators amplified TCR beta CDR3 regions from RNA transcripts. The TCR CDR3 was amplified in a first-round RT-PCR using the HTBI primer set. TCRdb independently ran MiXCR on the multiplex PCR reads; one entry per CDR3 protein. The data hold 600,000 to 750,000 distinct CDR3 sequences, with 15% to 20% observed a single time. The sample consisted of blood. Every receptor here comes from a man between 45 and 60 years old with Graves' hyperthyroidism.

This clonotype turned up a few times. A much larger clone is a single base away; this may be a read error. DNA for the CDR3: TGTGCCAGCATAGGGGCCTGGGGCTCCTATAATTCACCCCTCCACTTT. Translated, it gives CASIGAWGSYNSPLHF. The chain combines TRBV6-1 with TRBJ1-6; D is perhaps TRBD1 (5 bases). V gave up 7 bases and J gave up 0 bases, with 13 bases separating them. The CDR3 is 16 amino acids. Germline V CDR1 and CDR2: MNHNS, SASEGT.

V and J are TRBV30 and TRBJ2-2; D gene unclear. This CDR3 contains 12 residues. Trimming took off 7 bases at V and 6 bases at J, with 12 bases between the two ends. Germline V gene lookup returns CDR1 GTSNPN and CDR2 SVGIG (reference sequence). CDR3 protein: CASGRPSGELFF. The CDR3 DNA reads TGTGCCTCTGGGCGTCCATCCGGGGAGCTGTTTTTT.